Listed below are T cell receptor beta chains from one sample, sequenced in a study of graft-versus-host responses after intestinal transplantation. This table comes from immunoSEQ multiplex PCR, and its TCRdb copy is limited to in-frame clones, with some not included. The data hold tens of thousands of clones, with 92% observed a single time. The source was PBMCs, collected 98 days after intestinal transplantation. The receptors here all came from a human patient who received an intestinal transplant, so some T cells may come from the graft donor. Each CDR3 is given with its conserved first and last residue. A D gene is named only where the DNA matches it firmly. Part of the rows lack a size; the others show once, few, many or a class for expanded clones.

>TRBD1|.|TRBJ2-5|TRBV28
CASGTGQETQYF
TGTGCCAGCGGGACAGGGCAAGAGACCCAGTACTTC
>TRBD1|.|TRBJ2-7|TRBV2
CASSGGTGQYEQYF
TGTGCCAGCAGTGGCGGGACAGGCCAATACGAGCAGTACTTC
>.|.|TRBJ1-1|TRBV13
CASRGGWVTEAFF
TGTGCCAGCAGGGGCGGCTGGGTTACTGAAGCTTTCTTT
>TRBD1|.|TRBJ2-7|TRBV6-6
CASSYRGQVRQYF
TGTGCCAGCAGTTACAGGGGGCAGGTGCGGCAGTACTTC
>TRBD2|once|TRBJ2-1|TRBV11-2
CASRSLAGALNEQFF
TGTGCCAGCAGGTCACTAGCGGGAGCCTTAAATGAGCAGTTCTTC
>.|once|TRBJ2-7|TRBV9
CASSVDSSYEQYF
TGTGCCAGCAGCGTGGACAGCTCCTACGAGCAGTACTTC
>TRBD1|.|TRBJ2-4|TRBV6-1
CASSEPSTGGDIQYF
TGTGCCAGCAGTGAACCGTCGACAGGGGGGGACATTCAGTACTTC
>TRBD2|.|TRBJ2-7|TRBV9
CASSVGVSGRSEQYF
TGTGCCAGCAGCGTTGGTGTTAGCGGGAGGAGCGAGCAGTACTTC
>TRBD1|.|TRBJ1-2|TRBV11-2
CASSLDRGGQGYTF
TGTGCCAGCAGCCTCGACAGGGGAGGACAAGGCTACACCTTC
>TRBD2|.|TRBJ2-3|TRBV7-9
CASSAGLAGGPFRYF
TGTGCCAGCAGCGCGGGACTAGCGGGAGGGCCTTTTCGGTATTTT
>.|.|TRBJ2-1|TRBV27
CASSPDSFYNEQFF
TGTGCCAGCAGCCCGGACAGTTTTTACAATGAGCAGTTCTTC
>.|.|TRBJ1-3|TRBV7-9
CASRVTFSGNTIYF
TGTGCCAGCAGAGTCACTTTCTCTGGAAACACCATATATTTT
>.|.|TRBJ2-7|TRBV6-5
CASSYDSYEQYF
TGTGCCAGCAGTTACGACAGCTACGAGCAGTACTTC
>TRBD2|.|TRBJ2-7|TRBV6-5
CASNRGTSGGNEQYF
TGTGCCAGCAACCGAGGGACTAGCGGGGGAAACGAGCAGTACTTC
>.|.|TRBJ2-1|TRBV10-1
CASSESQGYNEQFF
TGCGCCAGCAGTGAGAGTCAGGGCTACAATGAGCAGTTCTTC
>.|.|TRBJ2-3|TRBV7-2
CASSLGWDTQYF
TGTGCCAGCAGCTTAGGTTGGGATACGCAGTATTTT
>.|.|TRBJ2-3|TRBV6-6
CASSLFLSTDTQYF
TGTGCCAGCAGTCTTTTCCTTAGCACAGATACGCAGTATTTT
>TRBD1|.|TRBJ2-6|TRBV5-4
CASSSMGTGGFGANVLTF
TGTGCCAGCAGCTCCATGGGGACAGGGGGCTTTGGGGCCAACGTCCTGACTTTC
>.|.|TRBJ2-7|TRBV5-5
CASSLGGTATYEQYF
TGTGCCAGCAGCTTGGGGGGGACGGCAACCTACGAGCAGTACTTC
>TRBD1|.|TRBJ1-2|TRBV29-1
CSVAEDQTGFNGYTF
TGCAGCGTCGCCGAAGACCAGACAGGGTTTAATGGCTACACCTTC
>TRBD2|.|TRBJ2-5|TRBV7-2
CASSPQAGVETQYF
TGTGCCAGCAGCCCCCAAGCGGGAGTGGAGACCCAGTACTTC
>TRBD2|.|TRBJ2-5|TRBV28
CASSLRRERGETQYF
TGTGCCAGCAGTTTAAGGCGGGAGAGGGGAGAGACCCAGTACTTC
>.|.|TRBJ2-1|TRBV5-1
CASSLTSSGGQGEQFF
TGCGCCAGCAGCTTGACTTCTAGCGGGGGACAGGGTGAGCAGTTCTTC
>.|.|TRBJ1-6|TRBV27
CASSFGTGDNSPLHF
TGTGCCAGCAGTTTTGGGACCGGCGATAATTCACCCCTCCACTTT
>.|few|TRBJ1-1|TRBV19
CASSPTVNTEAFF
TGTGCCAGTAGTCCAACAGTGAACACTGAAGCTTTCTTT
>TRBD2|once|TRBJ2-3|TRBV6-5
CASSYGGGITDTQYF
TGTGCCAGCAGTTACGGCGGGGGGATCACAGATACGCAGTATTTT
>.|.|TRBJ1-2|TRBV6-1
CASSEKRGSDGYTF
TGTGCCAGCAGTGAAAAGCGGGGGTCTGATGGCTACACCTTC
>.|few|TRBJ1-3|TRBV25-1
CASSEGREYSGNTIYF
TGTGCCAGCAGTGAAGGCAGGGAGTATTCTGGAAACACCATATATTTT
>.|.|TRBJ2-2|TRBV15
CATSNTGSHTGELFF
TGTGCCACCAGCAACACCGGGTCCCACACCGGGGAGCTGTTTTTT
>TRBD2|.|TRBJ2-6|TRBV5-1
CASSLMNSLAGGPEGANVLTF
TGCGCCAGCAGCTTAATGAATAGCCTAGCGGGAGGCCCGGAGGGGGCCAACGTCCTGACTTTC
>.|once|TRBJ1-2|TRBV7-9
CASSHPSGGGYTF
TGTGCCAGCAGCCACCCCTCGGGGGGCGGCTACACCTTC
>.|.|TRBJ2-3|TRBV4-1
CASSQVTSGGSDTQYF
TGCGCCAGCAGCCAAGTCACATCCGGAGGGTCAGATACGCAGTATTTT
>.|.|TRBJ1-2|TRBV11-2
CASSLDRYGYTF
TGTGCCAGCAGCTTAGATCGCTATGGCTACACCTTC
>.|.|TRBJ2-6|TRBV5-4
CASSLGLPSSGANVLTF
TGTGCCAGCAGCTTGGGACTCCCGAGCTCTGGGGCCAACGTCCTGACTTTC
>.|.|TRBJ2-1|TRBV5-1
CASSSRRVRSYNEQFF
TGCGCCAGCAGCTCAAGGAGGGTCCGGTCCTACAATGAGCAGTTCTTC
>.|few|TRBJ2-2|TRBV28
CASSLGGNTGELFF
TGTGCCAGCAGTTTAGGCGGGAACACCGGGGAGCTGTTTTTT
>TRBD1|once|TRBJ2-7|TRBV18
CASSPSGTVSYEQYF
TGTGCCAGCTCACCATCCGGGACAGTCTCCTACGAGCAGTACTTC
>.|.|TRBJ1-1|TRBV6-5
CASSYSGHFQTEAFF
TGTGCCAGCAGTTACTCCGGGCACTTCCAAACTGAAGCTTTCTTT
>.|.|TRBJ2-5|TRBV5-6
CASSLVWDSGETQYF
TGTGCCAGCAGCTTGGTTTGGGATAGTGGGGAGACCCAGTACTTC
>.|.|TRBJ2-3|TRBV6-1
CASSRGAADTQYF
TGTGCCAGCAGCCGGGGGGCCGCAGATACGCAGTATTTT
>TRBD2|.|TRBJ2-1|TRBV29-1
CSVPVILSGGSYSYNEQFF
TGCAGCGTTCCCGTTATACTTAGCGGGGGGTCCTACTCCTACAATGAGCAGTTCTTC
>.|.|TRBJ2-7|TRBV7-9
CASSLGGDYEQYF
TGTGCCAGCAGCTTAGGAGGAGACTACGAGCAGTACTTC
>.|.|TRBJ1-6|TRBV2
CASSDKGFDNSPLHF
TGTGCCAGCAGTGATAAGGGGTTCGATAATTCACCCCTCCACTTT